This is a list of T cell receptor beta chains from one sample in a study of shared clonotypes between healthy human individuals. Produced via immunoSEQ multiplex PCR; TCRdb's table is partial and in-frame only. The data hold more than 1 million clones, with around three quarters observed a single time. The sample was memory CD4+ T cells from PBMCs. The receptors stem from a man younger than 35 in good health. Some clones in this sample may be carry-over from other donors' samples. Each CDR3 is given with its conserved first and last residue. The order of the fields is V gene, clone size, D gene, J gene, CDR3 DNA, CDR3 protein. A D gene is named only where the DNA matches it firmly. Size is stated for part of the rows, as once, few or many counts, or as a class when the clone is expanded.

TRBV5-1	-	TRBD1	TRBJ1-2	TGCGCCAGCAGGACCGGGACAGGGGTTGGTGGTGGCTACACCTTC	CASRTGTGVGGGYTF
TRBV5-1	-	TRBD2	TRBJ2-1	TGCGCCAGCAGCGGTAGCAGTGGTACTAGCGGTGAGCAGTTCTTC	CASSGSSGTSGEQFF
TRBV6-5	once	TRBD1	TRBJ1-2	TGTGCCAGCAGCGGACAGGGGAACTATGGCTACACCTTC	CASSGQGNYGYTF
TRBV7-7	-	-	TRBJ2-1	TGTGCCAGCAGCTTATCCCGGGGCGGGGATGAGCAGTTCTTC	CASSLSRGGDEQFF
TRBV27	-	TRBD1	TRBJ2-3	TGTGCCAGCAGTTCGGGACAGGTGATGGGAGATACGCAGTATTTT	CASSSGQVMGDTQYF
TRBV7-2	-	TRBD2	TRBJ2-1	TGTGCCAGCAGCTTACAACCCGGGGGGAACAATGAGCAGTTCTTC	CASSLQPGGNNEQFF
TRBV18	-	-	TRBJ1-1	TGTGCCAGCTCCCCCACCAGGAGTTTCGCTGAAGCTTTCTTT	CASSPTRSFAEAFF
TRBV28	few	TRBD1	TRBJ1-2	TGTGCCAGCAGGGCAGGGGGCAACTATGGCTACACCTTC	CASRAGGNYGYTF
TRBV15	few	TRBD1	TRBJ2-6	TGTGCCACCAGCAGCGCACCCGGGACAGGGGGCGCTGGGGCCAACGTCCTGACTTTC	CATSSAPGTGGAGANVLTF
TRBV5-8	many	-	TRBJ1-4	TGTGCCAGCAGCAGACGACGGGCAACTAATGAAAAACTGTTTTTT	CASSRRRATNEKLFF
TRBV27	-	-	TRBJ2-2	TGTGCCAGCAGTTTACCCGGGGGTCACAGGGAGCTGTTTTTT	CASSLPGGHRELFF
TRBV7-3	-	TRBD2	TRBJ2-3	TGTGCCAGCAGCTCGGGACTAGCGGGAGTTTCAGATACGCAGTATTTT	CASSSGLAGVSDTQYF
TRBV18	-	-	TRBJ1-4	TGTGCCAGCTCACCGGGGACGGCCGCAACTAATGAAAAACTGTTTTTT	CASSPGTAATNEKLFF
TRBV9	-	TRBD2	TRBJ2-1	TGTGCCAGCAGCGTCCGACTAGCGGGAATGTCCTACAATGAGCAGTTCTTC	CASSVRLAGMSYNEQFF
TRBV15	-	-	TRBJ2-7	TGTGCCACCAGTAGAGACTCCTACGAGCAGTACTTC	CATSRDSYEQYF
TRBV27	-	-	TRBJ2-3	TGTGCCAGCAGCAACAGGGGGGGTACGCAGTATTTT	CASSNRGGTQYF